The next 11 T cell receptor beta chains were all read from a single sample in a study of T cell responses to AZD1222 COVID-19 vaccine. Using immunoSEQ multiplex PCR, the repertoire was profiled, and TCRdb retains in-frame clones only, with some absent. The sample comprises 85,000 to 130,000 clones, over 90% of which are singletons, and around 4.7% rests with the top ten. Source: peripheral blood, taken on day 0 of AZD1222 vaccination. These receptors were taken from an adult in good health.

J is TRBJ2-5 and V is TRBV5-1; possible D gene TRBD1, 5 bases. Germline assignment: CDR1 SGHRS and CDR2 YFSETQ. Deletions cut 8 bases from V and 3 bases from J, with 17 bases between. The CDR3 consists of 14 residues. The CDR3: CASKRSGPEETQYF. Here the CDR3 DNA reads TGCGCCAGTAAACGGTCAGGGCCCGAAGAGACCCAGTACTTC.

This chain connects TRBV24-1 to TRBJ2-2; D is uncertain. The V end was cut by 1 base, the J end by 6 bases, with 2 bases between. The CDR3 is 12 amino acids. Germline V gene lookup returns CDR1 KGHDR and CDR2 SFDVKD. The CDR3: CATSDFPGELFF. CDR3 in DNA: TGTGCCACCAGTGATTTTCCCGGGGAGCTGTTTTTT.

This chain connects TRBV28 to TRBJ1-2, with a tentative D call TRBD1 (6 bases). V was clipped by 4 bases and J by 7 bases, with 13 bases between them. This CDR3 has 13 amino acids. From germline, CDR1 is MDHEN and CDR2 SYDVKM. The CDR3 nucleotides are TGTGCCAGCAGTTCCCAGGGGTTCCTTGGCTACACCTTC. This translates into CASSSQGFLGYTF.

The chain is built from TRBV10-3 and TRBJ1-1; D is unclear. V was clipped by 11 bases and J by 1 base, with 8 bases between them. This CDR3 is 11 amino acids long. Germline-derived CDR1 and CDR2 are ENHRY and SYGVKD. The CDR3 reads CASLGNTEAFF. The CDR3 DNA follows: TGTGCCTCCCTGGGGAACACTGAAGCTTTCTTT.

This clone was counted a few times. The gene calls are TRBV7-9 and TRBJ1-3; D is possibly TRBD1 (5 bases). With 0 bases removed from V and 2 bases from J, the gap between germline ends came to 8 bases. This CDR3 is 15 amino acids long. Germline-derived CDR1 and CDR2 are SEHNR and FQNEAQ (reference sequence). CDR3 sequence reads: CASSLAMGPGNTIYF. CDR3 DNA sequence: TGTGCCAGCAGCTTAGCTATGGGACCTGGAAACACCATATATTTT.

The V gene is TRBV27, the J gene TRBJ2-1, with 7 bases aligning to TRBD2. J was trimmed by 4 bases and V by 0 bases; bases with no gene match: 3. Looked up from germline, CDR1 is MNHEY and CDR2 is SMNVEV (reference sequence). This CDR3 has 15 residues. The CDR3 DNA follows: TGTGCCAGCAGTTTATCTAGCGGGCTTTACAATGAGCAGTTCTTC. This sequence encodes CASSLSSGLYNEQFF.

The genes are TRBV28 and TRBJ1-2; 8 nucleotides line up with TRBD1. The CDR3 runs to 16 residues. The germline gives CDR1 MDHEN, CDR2 SYDVKM. V lost 7 bases to trimming and J lost 3 bases; unmatched junction nucleotides: 13. The CDR3 nucleotides read TGTGCCAGCACCCTAACAGGCGCAGGGGGCGACTATGGCTACACCTTC. It yields the protein CASTLTGAGGDYGYTF.

V is TRBV4-2 and J is TRBJ1-2; the D gene is possibly TRBD1 (5 bases). The CDR3 covers 16 residues. V was cut by 3 bases and J by 4 bases, with 18 bases left in between. CDR1 and CDR2 from the germline V gene are LGHNA and YNFKEQ. The CDR3 nucleotides read TGTGCCAGCAGCCACGTCCCCCCGGATGGGGGCTATGGCTACACCTTC. As protein: CASSHVPPDGGYGYTF.

This clone appeared a single time. The rearrangement links TRBV7-3 to TRBJ1-6; 8 positions match TRBD1. The germline gives CDR1 SGHTA, CDR2 FQGTGA. V was pared by 8 bases and J by 8 bases, with 5 bases of the junction left unmatched. This CDR3 comprises 13 residues. The CDR3 DNA is TGTGCCAGCGGGACAGGCCGAGATTCACCCCTCCACTTT. Translation gives CASGTGRDSPLHF.

This chain links TRBV9 with TRBJ1-1; possible D gene TRBD1, 5 bases. CDR3 size: 15 residues. Germline V gives CDR1 SGDLS, CDR2 YYNGEE. V lost 0 bases and J 8 bases, leaving 17 bases between the germline ends. In DNA, the CDR3 is TGTGCCAGCAGCGTAGGCTCTTGGGTGGGGGGAGAAGCTTTCTTT. It yields the protein CASSVGSWVGGEAFF.

The chain joins TRBV7-3 to TRBJ1-1, with TRBD1 identical over 8 bases. There are 14 residues in the CDR3. The germline V gene encodes CDR1 SGHTA and CDR2 FQGTGA. Trimming cost V 5 bases and J 8 bases; bases outside gene matches: 10. CDR3 in amino acids: CASSQTGGSTEAFF. Written as DNA, the CDR3 is TGTGCCAGCAGCCAAACAGGGGGAAGCACGGAAGCTTTCTTT.